This passage covers 21 T cell receptor beta chains from one sample sequenced in a study of lymphopenia after photon versus proton radiotherapy. Here immunoSEQ multiplex PCR was the method, and the copy in TCRdb shows in-frame clones only, minus some. The sample holds more than 60,000 clones, approximately 83% seen once. The specimen comprised peripheral blood, sampled from a patient treated with photon-based radiotherapy. The receptors come from a man aged 35 to 55 with gastric cancer.

The V gene is TRBV10-3, the J gene TRBJ2-3, with 9 positions matching TRBD2. Germline lookup yields CDR1 ENHRY and CDR2 SYGVKD. This CDR3 has 13 amino acids. Unmatched junction bases numbered 3, after V lost 5 bases and J lost 6 bases. The CDR3 DNA follows: TGTGCCATCAGTTCTAGCGGGGATGATACGCAGTATTTT. Protein sequence: CAISSSGDDTQYF.

The chain couples TRBV7-4 to TRBJ2-4; 10 bases are a match to TRBD2. CDR1 is SGHVT and CDR2 is SQSDAQ in the germline V gene. This CDR3 is 18 amino acids long. The V gene end was trimmed by 5 bases and the J gene end by 1 base; junction bases not matched to a gene: 11. The CDR3 spells CASSNGLAEPWAKNIQYF. Here the CDR3 DNA reads TGTGCCAGCAGCAACGGACTAGCGGAGCCCTGGGCCAAAAACATTCAGTACTTC.

This clone was detected only a few times. The V and J genes are TRBV30 and TRBJ1-1, with D hard to call. This CDR3 has 13 amino acids. The V and J ends lost 5 bases and 1 base respectively, with 11 bases between them. Germline-derived CDR1 and CDR2 are GTSNPN and SVGIG (reference sequence). In DNA, the CDR3 is TGTGCCTGGGTGGGGTGGGCGAACACTGAAGCTTTCTTT. Amino acids: CAWVGWANTEAFF.

The gene calls are TRBV6-5 and TRBJ2-4; D is perhaps TRBD1 (5 bases). Per germline, CDR1 MNHEY and CDR2 SVGAGI. The V gene lost 5 bases and the J gene lost 6 bases, with 17 bases spanning the gap. The CDR3 is 15 residues long. The CDR3 loop reads CASSLTQGFGNIQYF. Written as DNA, the CDR3 is TGTGCCAGCAGTCTAACCCAGGGATTCGGAAACATTCAGTACTTC.

The chain carries TRBV7-9 and TRBJ1-4; D remains ambiguous. Germline-derived CDR1 and CDR2 are SEHNR and FQNEAQ (reference sequence). V gave up 8 bases and J gave up 8 bases, with 27 bases separating them. CDR3 size: 17 residues. The CDR3 spells CASGVKIRTTEGEKLFF. In DNA, the CDR3 is TGTGCCAGCGGAGTCAAAATAAGGACGACCGAAGGGGAAAAACTGTTTTTT. The variable domain in full, with the rest retrieved from reference TRBV7-9 and TRBJ1-4, is DTGVSQNPRHKITKRGQNVTFRCDPISEHNRLYWYRQTLGQGPEFLTYFQNEAQLEKSRLLSDRFSAERPKGSFSTLEIQRTEQGDSAMYLCASGVKIRTTEGEKLFFGSGTQLSVL.

The J gene is TRBJ2-7, the V gene TRBV21-1; the table's D call, TRBD1, was not checked against the DNA. TRBV21-1 is a pseudogene locus. The CDR3 consists of 17 residues. Here the CDR3 reads CASNKKGQGKSSYEQYF. CDR3 DNA: TGTGCCAGCAACAAGAAGGGACAGGGGAAGAGCTCCTACGAGCAGTACTTC.

The chain employs TRBV4-3 and TRBJ2-5; 10 bases map to TRBD1. CDR3 size: 16 residues. Germline CDR1 reads LGHNA; CDR2 reads YSLEER. V lost 4 bases, J lost 4 bases, and 9 bases stayed unmatched. CDR3 DNA: TGCGCCAGCAGCCTGTCGGGACAGGGGCCCCGAGAGACCCAGTACTTC. Residues: CASSLSGQGPRETQYF.

This clone appeared a single time. In DNA, the CDR3 is TGTGCCAGCAGTACCTCCAGGTTAGCCAAAAACATTCAGTACTTC. Translation: CASSTSRLAKNIQYF. The V call is TRBV28, the J call TRBJ2-4, with D unresolved. The ends were cut back, 5 bases at V and 0 bases at J, with 11 bases in the middle. This CDR3 comprises 15 residues. CDR1 and CDR2 (germline): MDHEN, SYDVKM.

CDR3 DNA sequence: TGCGCCAGCAGCTTGACAGGGGGGACTAACTATGGCTACACCTTC. Its translation: CASSLTGGTNYGYTF. This chain links TRBV5-1 with TRBJ1-2; 8 bases match TRBD1. Germline CDR1 SGHRS, CDR2 YFSETQ. Trimming removed 1 base from V and 0 bases from J; junction bases left unmatched: 2. This CDR3 spans 15 amino acids.

The chain carries TRBV9 and TRBJ1-2; no clear D. Between the trimmed V and J ends, which lost 0 bases and 6 bases, there was a span of 12 bases. The CDR3 runs to 14 residues. The germline V gene encodes CDR1 SGDLS and CDR2 YYNGEE. CDR3 sequence: CASSVGKGLDGYTF. The CDR3 region has the DNA TGTGCCAGCAGCGTAGGTAAAGGGTTGGATGGCTACACCTTC. Full variable domain (missing parts from reference TRBV9 and TRBJ1-2): DSGVTQTPKHLITATGQRVTLRCSPRSGDLSVYWYQQSLDQGLQFLIQYYNGEERAKGNILERFSAQQFPDLHSELNLSSLELGDSALYFCASSVGKGLDGYTFGSGTRLTVV.

This clone was detected only once. The chain links TRBV7-9 to TRBJ1-6, with 8 bases matching TRBD1. This CDR3 region has 15 residues. J was trimmed by 9 bases and V by 4 bases; bases with no gene match: 8. CDR1 and CDR2 (germline): SEHNR, FQNEAQ (reference sequence). In nucleotides, the CDR3 is TGTGCCAGCAGCTCCGGACAGGGCGTAGGTTCACCCCTCCACTTT. This gives the protein CASSSGQGVGSPLHF.

The chain recombines TRBV7-2 with TRBJ2-3; D call uncertain. The germline gives CDR1 SGHTA, CDR2 FQGNSA. This CDR3 spans 15 amino acids. V gave up 2 bases and J gave up 1 base, with 10 bases separating them. The CDR3 nucleotides read TGTGCCAGCAGCTTATGGGGAAGGCGCACAGATACGCAGTATTTT. It specifies CASSLWGRRTDTQYF.

This clone was observed a handful of times. Other DNA variants within this sample encode the same CDR3. This chain uses TRBV6-1 with TRBJ2-5, with 12 bases lining up with TRBD2. Germline CDR1 is MNHNS and CDR2 is SASEGT. J lost 2 bases, V lost 2 bases, and 0 bases had no gene match. This CDR3 spans 15 amino acids. For the CDR3, the DNA is TGTGCCAGCAGTGAACTAGCGGGGGGGCAAGAGACCCAGTACTTC. Amino acids: CASSELAGGQETQYF.

This sequence joins TRBV5-5 and TRBJ1-5; D gene uncertain. The CDR3 runs 13 residues. Germline V gene data show CDR1 as SGHKS and CDR2 as YYEKEE (reference sequence). Trimming stripped 2 bases from V and 0 bases from J, with 3 bases between. The CDR3 loop is CASSLYSNQPQHF. DNA of the CDR3: TGTGCCAGCAGCTTATATAGCAATCAGCCCCAGCATTTT.

This chain connects TRBV7-2 to TRBJ2-7; D gene unclear. The CDR3 contains 13 residues. V was shortened by 4 bases and J by 2 bases, with 9 bases between the two germline ends. Germline V gene sequence: CDR1 SGHTA, CDR2 FQGNSA. In DNA, the CDR3 is TGTGCCAGCAGCTCTTCCGTACCCTACGAGCAGTACTTC. This gives the protein CASSSSVPYEQYF.

V usage is TRBV30 and J usage is TRBJ1-6, with D maybe TRBD1 (6 bases). Germline V gene sequence: CDR1 GTSNPN, CDR2 SVGIG (reference sequence). V lost 4 bases, J lost 11 bases, and 12 bases lay in between. The CDR3 loop spans 12 amino acids. The CDR3 loop reads CAWTGERPPLHF. The CDR3 coding sequence is TGTGCCTGGACAGGGGAGCGGCCACCCCTCCACTTT.

This clone occurred a few times. The chain links TRBV7-9 to TRBJ2-7, with D perhaps assigned TRBD1 or TRBD2 (6 bases each). The CDR3 is 14 amino acids. Trimming left V 2 bases short and J 6 bases short, with 14 bases between. Germline CDR1 and CDR2: SEHNR and FQNEAQ (reference sequence). This chain's CDR3 is CASSLPGLGAEQYF. The CDR3 nucleotides are TGTGCCAGCAGCTTACCGGGACTGGGGGCCGAGCAGTACTTC.

The chain is built from TRBV7-2 and TRBJ2-7, with D unresolved. This CDR3 contains 11 residues. Germline assignment: CDR1 SGHTA and CDR2 FQGNSA. The V end lost 4 bases, the J end lost 5 bases, and 6 bases lay between the germline ends. CDR3 amino acids: CASSSVHEQYF. The CDR3, as DNA: TGTGCCAGCAGCTCGGTACACGAGCAGTACTTC. Full variable domain (remainder filled in from reference TRBV7-2 and TRBJ2-7): GAGVSQSPSNKVTEKGKDVELRCDPISGHTALYWYRQSLGQGLEFLIYFQGNSAPDKSGLPSDRFSAERTGGSVSTLTIQRTQQEDSAVYLCASSSVHEQYFGPGTRLTVT.

This clone was seen a handful of times. This rearrangement joins TRBV19 to TRBJ1-6; D uncertain. This CDR3 contains 14 residues. Trimming took 0 bases from V and 5 from J, leaving 5 bases between them. Germline V gene data show CDR1 as LNHDA and CDR2 as SQIVND (reference sequence). CDR3 region: CASSIDGHNSPLHF. Here the CDR3 DNA reads TGTGCCAGTAGTATAGACGGACATAATTCACCCCTCCACTTT.

The genes are TRBV18 and TRBJ2-2; D perhaps matches TRBD1 (5 bases). The CDR3 is made up of 14 amino acids. The V end lost 3 bases, the J end lost 6 bases, and 11 bases lay between the germline ends. Germline CDR1 reads KGHSH; CDR2 reads LQKENI. The DNA of the CDR3 is TGTGCCAGCTCACCGGGGCCAAGCTCCGGGGAGCTGTTTTTT. Its translation is CASSPGPSSGELFF. The full variable domain, with the rest looked up from reference TRBV18 and TRBJ2-2, is NAGVMQNPRHLVRRRGQEARLRCSPMKGHSHVYWYRQLPEEGLKFMVYLQKENIIDESGMPKERFSAEFPKEGPSILRIQQVVRGDSAAYFCASSPGPSSGELFFGEGSRLTVL.

The count of this clone is one. The V and J genes are TRBV5-6 and TRBJ2-7, with a tentative D call TRBD1 (5 bases). The V end was cut by 6 bases, the J end by 3 bases, with 13 bases between. Germline V CDR1 and CDR2: SGHDT, YYEEEE. This CDR3 region has 13 residues. Written as DNA, the CDR3 is TGTGCCAGCACGGGCAGGGATGACTACGAGCAGTACTTC. Amino acids: CASTGRDDYEQYF.